This T cell receptor beta chain was sequenced during a study of cytomegalovirus exposure and HLA in healthy donors. Study results and limitations: Several top significant clusters appeared, in a later analysis, to be linked to common viral pathogens.

CDR1 SGHDT and CDR2 YYEEEE come from the germline V gene. The CDR3 length is 14 residues. V was clipped by 1 base and J by 3 bases, with 8 bases between them. This clone was observed a few times. Its target is unknown. With 60 Vbeta and 13 Jbeta primers, the PCR was carried out. Per the authors' pipeline: An analysis performed later counted about 80 million unique TCR beta chains (roughly 11 million of them shared). This table comes from immunoSEQ multiplex PCR, and its TCRdb copy is limited to in-frame clones, with some not included. V, J and clone size were drawn from that table, and D and trimming were deduced from the DNA. The sample has tens of thousands of clones; 90% to 95% are singletons.

This chain joins TRBV5-6 and TRBJ1-5, with D perhaps TRBD1 (5 bases). The sequencing sample was made of PBMCs. The receptor comes from a woman younger than 35 in good health and CMV-seronegative. In DNA form, the CDR3 reads TGTGCCAGCAGCTTGAGGGGTTTCAATCAGCCCCAGCATTTT. Translating it yields CASSLRGFNQPQHF.